Sequencing of this T cell receptor (beta chain) was carried out in a study of siplizumab effects on memory and regulatory T cells. Details on this clone: The antigen remains unidentified.

Broader study findings: Alloreactive sequences tracing back to unstimulated CD4+ memory cells were significantly reduced by siplizumab. Tracing alloreactive clones into unstimulated subsets worked for only a minor fraction of them. Greater diversity than memory cells seemed evident in naive T cells, which also appeared to be major alloresponse contributors.

Profiling relied on immunoSEQ multiplex PCR, and the TCRdb table lists in-frame clones only, not all of them. The sample holds just over 60,000 clones, 79% seen once. V gave up 1 base and J gave up 1 base; unmatched junction bases: 1. CDR3 length: 14 residues. Germline V CDR1 and CDR2: SGHRS, YFSETQ. Across a few donor pairs, the naive, memory, effector memory and TEMRA subsets were sequenced without stimulation. The TCR sequence derives from a human donor in good health. Sequenced sample: memory CD4+ T cells sorted from blood. The V call is TRBV5-1, the J call TRBJ1-1; 7 bases are a match to TRBD1. The CDR3 here is CASSLRQGNTEAFF. DNA for the CDR3: TGCGCCAGCAGCTTGAGACAGGGGAACACTGAAGCTTTCTTT. Looking up the rest from reference TRBV5-1 and TRBJ1-1 gives the full variable domain: KAGVTQTPRYLIKTRGQQVTLSCSPISGHRSVSWYQQTPGQGLQFLFEYFSETQRNKGNFPGRFSGRQFSNSRSEMNVSTLELGDSALYLCASSLRQGNTEAFFGQGTRLTVV.